Each of the 21 T cell receptor beta chains below was sequenced from the same sample in a study of T cell repertoires in cytomegalovirus infection. TCRdb analysed the reads with MiXCR anew, one entry per CDR3 protein. The sample holds 150,000 to 200,000 distinct CDR3 sequences, around 15% seen once. The sequencing input was PBMCs. The source is a human donor in good health (CMV status not recorded). Some clones in this sample may be carry-over from other donors' samples.

This clonotype appeared many times. This chain uses TRBV4-1 with TRBJ1-4, with D perhaps matching TRBD1 (5 bases). This CDR3 region has 15 residues. The germline V and J ends were trimmed by 5 bases and 13 bases, with 23 bases remaining between them. Germline CDR1 MGHRA, CDR2 YSYEKL. CDR3 sequence reads: CASSETGTEIVGLFF. The CDR3 DNA is TGCGCCAGCAGCGAGACCGGGACGGAAATAGTCGGACTGTTTTTT.

This clonotype has a count of ten or more. The chain combines TRBV7-6 with TRBJ2-1, with D possibly TRBD2 on 5 matching bases. V lost 1 base and J lost 0, with 7 bases in between. The CDR3 is 15 residues long. CDR1 and CDR2 from the germline V gene are SGHVS and FNYEAQ. This CDR3 reads CASSLDRDSYNEQFF. The CDR3 DNA reads TGTGCCAGCAGCTTAGACCGGGACTCCTACAATGAGCAGTTCTTC.

In this sample, this clonotype turned up many times. The chain carries TRBV28 and TRBJ1-6, with D possibly being TRBD1 (5 bases). The V gene's germline CDR1 is MDHEN and CDR2 SYDVKM. V gave up 5 bases and J gave up 7 bases, with 12 bases separating them. CDR3 size: 14 residues. CDR3 coding DNA: TGTGCCAGCAGTAATTCAGGGCAAAATTCACCCCTCCACTTT. This sequence encodes CASSNSGQNSPLHF.

This clonotype was observed a handful of times. The gene calls are TRBV20-1 and TRBJ2-7; D might be TRBD2 (6 bases). The germline V gene has CDR1 DFQATT and CDR2 SNEGSKA (reference sequence). This CDR3 is built from 14 residues. Trimming took off 2 bases at V and 0 bases at J, with 11 bases between the two ends. The CDR3 DNA sequence: TGCAGTGCTAGAAGCGGGTCCCCCTCCTACGAGCAGTACTTC. The encoded protein is CSARSGSPSYEQYF.

This clonotype has more than one count but fewer than ten. This chain joins TRBV15 and TRBJ1-5; 8 bases match TRBD1. V lost 4 bases to trimming and J lost 1 base; unmatched junction nucleotides: 6. CDR3 length: 16 amino acids. CDR1 and CDR2 (germline): LNHNV, YYDKDF (reference sequence). The CDR3: CATSNTTGASNQPQHF. DNA for the CDR3: TGTGCCACCAGCAATACGACAGGGGCGAGCAATCAGCCCCAGCATTTT.

The J gene is TRBJ2-1, the V gene TRBV28; 10 nucleotides agree with TRBD2. CDR3 size: 15 residues. Germline CDR1 is MDHEN and CDR2 is SYDVKM. Trimming took 6 bases from V and 3 from J; bases not matched to a gene: 5. CDR3 in DNA: TGTGCCAGCAGAGACACTAGCGGGATCTACAATGAGCAGTTCTTC. Protein: CASRDTSGIYNEQFF.

In its sample, this clonotype was seen many times. The chain joins TRBV7-8 to TRBJ2-3, with 10 nucleotides matching TRBD2. V dropped 5 bases and J dropped 2; count of bases not matched to a gene: 13. The CDR3 has 18 residues. CDR1 is SGHVS and CDR2 is FQNEAQ in the germline V gene. CDR3 nucleotide sequence: TGTGCCAGCAGCATGAGTTTAGCGGGAGGTCCCCCCACAGATACGCAGTATTTT. This translates into CASSMSLAGGPPTDTQYF.

The rearrangement joins TRBV9 to TRBJ2-1; 8 bases are shared with TRBD2. V lost 1 base and J lost 9; bases outside the gene matches: 6. Germline V lookup: CDR1 SGDLS, CDR2 YYNGEE. The CDR3 is made up of 14 amino acids. The CDR3 loop reads CASSVKIAGIEQFF. The CDR3 DNA reads as TGTGCCAGCAGCGTAAAGATAGCGGGGATTGAGCAGTTCTTC.

The sample holds a few counts of this clonotype. J is TRBJ2-7 and V is TRBV28, with D tentatively TRBD1 (6 bases). The CDR3 covers 13 residues. Germline-derived CDR1 and CDR2 are MDHEN and SYDVKM. V lost 5 bases, J lost 2 bases, and 10 bases lay in between. In nucleotides, the CDR3 is TGTGCCAGCAGTGGGGACATAGCCTACGAGCAGTACTTC. Translation: CASSGDIAYEQYF.

The V and J genes are TRBV28 and TRBJ1-1, with D unclear. V lost 3 bases and J 8 bases, leaving 13 bases between the germline ends. Germline CDR1 MDHEN, CDR2 SYDVKM. This CDR3 region has 13 residues. Written as DNA, the CDR3 is TGTGCCAGCAGTTTCCCTTCCGTGAAAGAAGCTTTCTTT. Amino acid sequence: CASSFPSVKEAFF.

This clonotype was detected many times. The V call is TRBV15, the J call TRBJ1-2; 11 bases agree with TRBD1. The germline CDR1 and CDR2 sequences are LNHNV and YYDKDF (reference sequence). This CDR3 is 18 amino acids long. Trimming at V came to 1 base and at J to 0 bases, leaving 7 bases not matched to a gene. The CDR3 region is CATSRVGQGAFPNYGYTF. The CDR3, as DNA: TGTGCCACCAGCAGAGTAGGACAGGGGGCCTTTCCTAACTATGGCTACACCTTC. Together with reference TRBV15 and TRBJ1-2, the CDR3 gives the full variable domain: DAMVIQNPRYQVTQFGKPVTLSCSQTLNHNVMYWYQQKSSQAPKLLFHYYDKDFNNEADTPDNFQSRRPNTSFCFLDIRSPGLGDTAMYLCATSRVGQGAFPNYGYTFGSGTRLTVV.

This clonotype was seen only a few times. The V and J genes are TRBV6-5 and TRBJ2-5, with D perhaps TRBD1 (6 bases). The V gene lost 0 bases and the J gene lost 4 bases, with 15 bases spanning the gap. The CDR3 totals 16 residues. Germline loops: CDR1 MNHEY, CDR2 SVGAGI. The CDR3 is CASSYSGQGLIETQYF. The CDR3 bases are TGTGCCAGCAGTTACTCGGGGCAGGGGCTTATAGAGACCCAGTACTTC.

Many counts were recorded for this clonotype. J is TRBJ1-1 and V is TRBV7-2, with TRBD1 matching 9 bases. The germline V gene encodes CDR1 SGHTA and CDR2 FQGNSA. This CDR3 comprises 16 residues. The junction had 7 bases not matched to a gene; V was cut back by 4 bases and J by 1 base. CDR3 in DNA: TGTGCCAGCAGCTCTACAGGGGGCGCTGGGAACACTGAAGCTTTCTTT. This sequence encodes CASSSTGGAGNTEAFF.

This clonotype appeared many times. The V call is TRBV19, the J call TRBJ1-5; 10 nucleotides line up with TRBD1. Germline V CDR1 and CDR2: LNHDA, SQIVND (reference sequence). V dropped 4 bases and J dropped 0; count of bases not matched to a gene: 6. The CDR3 has 17 amino acids. CDR3 DNA sequence: TGTGCCAGTAGTAACCGGGACAGGGGTTCTAGCAATCAGCCCCAGCATTTT. Its protein is CASSNRDRGSSNQPQHF.

The V gene is TRBV11-2, the J gene TRBJ2-2; 7 bases map to TRBD1. The germline V gene has CDR1 SGHAT and CDR2 FQNNGV. The CDR3 length is 15 residues. Trimming removed 7 bases from V and 0 bases from J; junction bases left unmatched: 5. The CDR3 nucleotides are TGTGCCAGCAAAGGGCAGGGGGCGAACACCGGGGAGCTGTTTTTT. Its protein product is CASKGQGANTGELFF.

The chain employs TRBV6-2 or TRBV6-3 and TRBJ2-1, with D hard to call. V gave up 2 bases and J gave up 4 bases, with 9 bases separating them. Germline CDR1 and CDR2: MNHEY and SVGEGT. The CDR3 spans 14 residues. The CDR3 here is CASSYLVAYNEQFF. Written as DNA, the CDR3 is TGTGCCAGCAGTTACCTAGTCGCTTACAATGAGCAGTTCTTC.

J is TRBJ2-7 and V is TRBV30; weak D call: TRBD1 (6 bases). Germline V lookup: CDR1 GTSNPN, CDR2 SVGIG (reference sequence). V shed 5 bases and J shed 1 base, with 21 bases lying between them. The CDR3 length is 16 residues. The CDR3 loop is CAWRAKTGYSSYEQYF. The CDR3 nucleotides are TGTGCCTGGCGAGCCAAGACAGGTTATAGTTCCTACGAGCAGTACTTC. Full variable domain (rest looked up from reference TRBV30 and TRBJ2-7): SQTIHQWPATLVQPVGSPLSLECTVEGTSNPNLYWYRQAAGRGLQLLFYSVGIGQISSEVPQNLSASRPQDRQFILSSKKLLLSDSGFYLCAWRAKTGYSSYEQYFGPGTRLTVT.

The chain couples TRBV5-6 to TRBJ2-5; D may be TRBD1 (6 bases). CDR3 length: 13 residues. The V end lost 4 bases, the J end lost 5 bases, and 12 bases lay between the germline ends. CDR1 is SGHDT and CDR2 is YYEEEE in the germline V gene. CDR3 in amino acids: CASSPLRGETQYF. CDR3 DNA: TGTGCCAGCAGCCCCCTAAGGGGGGAGACCCAGTACTTC.

V gene TRBV6-1 combines with J gene TRBJ2-1; the match to TRBD2 covers 8 bases. J was trimmed by 9 bases and V by 5 bases; bases with no gene match: 6. The CDR3 has 13 residues. Germline lookup yields CDR1 MNHNS and CDR2 SASEGT. This CDR3 reads CASSLSGEGEQFF. The CDR3 DNA is TGTGCCAGCAGTCTTAGCGGGGAGGGTGAGCAGTTCTTC.

The chain recombines TRBV29-1 with TRBJ1-2, with D possibly TRBD1 on 5 matching bases. The CDR3 contains 11 residues. The ends were cut back, 6 bases at V and 8 bases at J, with 13 bases in the middle. The germline V gene encodes CDR1 SQVTM and CDR2 ANQGSEA. The CDR3 is CSVGSGRGYTF. The CDR3 region has the DNA TGCAGCGTCGGGTCAGGGAGAGGCTACACCTTC.

The chain carries TRBV28 and TRBJ1-5; 7 bases match TRBD1. J lost 4 bases, V lost 6 bases, and 9 bases had no gene match. The CDR3 length is 15 residues. Germline V gives CDR1 MDHEN, CDR2 SYDVKM. CDR3 protein: CASSPRQGGNQPQHF. The CDR3 DNA follows: TGTGCCAGCAGCCCCCGACAGGGTGGGAATCAGCCCCAGCATTTT.